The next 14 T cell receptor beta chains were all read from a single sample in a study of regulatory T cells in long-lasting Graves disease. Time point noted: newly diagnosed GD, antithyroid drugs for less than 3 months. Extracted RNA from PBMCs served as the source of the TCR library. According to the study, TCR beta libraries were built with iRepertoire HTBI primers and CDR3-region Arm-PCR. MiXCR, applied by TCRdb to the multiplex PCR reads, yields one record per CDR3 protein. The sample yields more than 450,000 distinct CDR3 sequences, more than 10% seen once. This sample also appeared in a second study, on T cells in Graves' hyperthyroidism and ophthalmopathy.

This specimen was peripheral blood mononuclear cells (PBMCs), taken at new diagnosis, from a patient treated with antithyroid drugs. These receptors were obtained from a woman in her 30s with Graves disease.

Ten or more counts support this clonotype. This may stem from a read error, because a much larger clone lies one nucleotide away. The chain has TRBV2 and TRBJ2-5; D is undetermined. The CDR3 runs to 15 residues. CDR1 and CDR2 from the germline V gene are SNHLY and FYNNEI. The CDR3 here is CASSVSAFIQETRYF. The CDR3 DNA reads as TGTGCCAGCAGTGTGTCAGCGTTTATCCAAGAGACCCGGTACTTC. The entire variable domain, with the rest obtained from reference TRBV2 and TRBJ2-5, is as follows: EPEVTQTPSHQVTQMGQEVILRCVPISNHLYFYWYRQILGQKVEFLVSFYNNEISEKSEIFDDQFSVERPDGSNFTLKIRSTKLEDSAMYFCASSVSAFIQETRYFGPGTRLLVL.

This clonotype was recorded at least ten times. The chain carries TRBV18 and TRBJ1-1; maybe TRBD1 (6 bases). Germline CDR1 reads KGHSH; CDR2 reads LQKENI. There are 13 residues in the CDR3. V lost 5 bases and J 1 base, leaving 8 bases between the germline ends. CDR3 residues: CASSKTGNTEAFF. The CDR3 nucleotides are TGTGCCAGCTCAAAGACAGGGAACACTGAAGCTTTCTTT.

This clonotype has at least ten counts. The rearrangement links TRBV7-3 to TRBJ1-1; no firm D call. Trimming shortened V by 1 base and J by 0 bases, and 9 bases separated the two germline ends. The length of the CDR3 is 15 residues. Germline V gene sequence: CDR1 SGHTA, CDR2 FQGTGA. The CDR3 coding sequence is TGTGCCAGCAGCTTAAAGGGTGGCATGAACACTGAAGCTTTCTTT. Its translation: CASSLKGGMNTEAFF.

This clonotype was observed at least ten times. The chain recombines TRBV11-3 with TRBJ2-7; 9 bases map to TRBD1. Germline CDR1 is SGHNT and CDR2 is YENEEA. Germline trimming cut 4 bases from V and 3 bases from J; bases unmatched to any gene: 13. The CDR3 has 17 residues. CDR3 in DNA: TGTGCCAGCAGCTCGATCTTTTCGCCGGGACAGGGCTACGAGCAGTACTTC. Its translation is CASSSIFSPGQGYEQYF.

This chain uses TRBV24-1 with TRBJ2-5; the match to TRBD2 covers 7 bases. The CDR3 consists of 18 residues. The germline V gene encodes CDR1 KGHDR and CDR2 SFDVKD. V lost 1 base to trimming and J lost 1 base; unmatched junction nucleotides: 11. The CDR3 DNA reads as TGTGCCACCAGTGATTTTCAAACTAGCGCTAAATCCCAAGAGACCCAGTACTTC. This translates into CATSDFQTSAKSQETQYF.

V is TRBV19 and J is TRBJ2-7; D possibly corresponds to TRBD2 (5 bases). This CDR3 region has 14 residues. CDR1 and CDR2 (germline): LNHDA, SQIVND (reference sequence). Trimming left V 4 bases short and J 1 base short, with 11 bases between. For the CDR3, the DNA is TGTGCCAGTAGTAATTATAGGACTTCCTACGAGCAGTACTTC. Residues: CASSNYRTSYEQYF.

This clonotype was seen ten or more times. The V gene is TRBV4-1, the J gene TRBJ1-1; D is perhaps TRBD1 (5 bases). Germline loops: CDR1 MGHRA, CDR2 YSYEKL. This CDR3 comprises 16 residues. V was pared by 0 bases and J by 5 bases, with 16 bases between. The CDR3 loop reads CASSQDGLRGGTEAFF. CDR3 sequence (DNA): TGCGCCAGCAGCCAAGATGGGTTAAGGGGAGGGACTGAAGCTTTCTTT.

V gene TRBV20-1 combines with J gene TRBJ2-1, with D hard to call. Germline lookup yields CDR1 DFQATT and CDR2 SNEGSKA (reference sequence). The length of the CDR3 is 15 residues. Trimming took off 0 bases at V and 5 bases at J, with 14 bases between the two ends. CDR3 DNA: TGCAGTGCTAGAGATAGTGGTAACACGGACAATGAGCAGTTCTTC. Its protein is CSARDSGNTDNEQFF.

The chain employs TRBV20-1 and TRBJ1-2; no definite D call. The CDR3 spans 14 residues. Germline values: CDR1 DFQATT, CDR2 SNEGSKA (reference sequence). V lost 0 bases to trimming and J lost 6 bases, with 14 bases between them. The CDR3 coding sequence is TGCAGTGCTAGAGAGGACTTGGGCGTACATGGCTACACCTTC. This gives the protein CSAREDLGVHGYTF.

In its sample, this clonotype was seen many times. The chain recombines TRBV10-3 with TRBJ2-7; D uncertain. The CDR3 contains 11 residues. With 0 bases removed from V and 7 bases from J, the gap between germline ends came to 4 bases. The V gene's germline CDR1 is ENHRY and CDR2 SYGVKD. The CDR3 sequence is CAISESKEQYF. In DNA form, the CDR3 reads TGTGCCATCAGTGAGTCGAAAGAGCAGTACTTC.

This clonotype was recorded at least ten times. The CDR3 protein is CASSLLYRGQDTQYF. In DNA form, the CDR3 reads TGTGCCAGCAGTTTACTTTACAGGGGGCAAGATACGCAGTATTTT. This chain joins TRBV28 and TRBJ2-3, with 9 bases matching TRBD1. The germline V gene encodes CDR1 MDHEN and CDR2 SYDVKM. J was trimmed by 5 bases and V by 2 bases; bases with no gene match: 5. This CDR3 contains 15 residues.

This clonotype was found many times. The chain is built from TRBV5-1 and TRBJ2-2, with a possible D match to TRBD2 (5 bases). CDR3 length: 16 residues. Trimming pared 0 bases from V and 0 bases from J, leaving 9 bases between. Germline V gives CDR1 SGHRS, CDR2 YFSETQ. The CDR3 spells CASSLEAGTNTGELFF. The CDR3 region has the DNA TGCGCCAGCAGCTTGGAAGCCGGGACGAACACCGGGGAGCTGTTTTTT.

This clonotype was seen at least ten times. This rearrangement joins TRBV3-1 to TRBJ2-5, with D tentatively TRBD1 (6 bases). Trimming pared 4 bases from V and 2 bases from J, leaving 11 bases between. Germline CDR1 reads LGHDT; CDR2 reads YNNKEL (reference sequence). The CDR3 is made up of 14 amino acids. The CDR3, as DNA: TGTGCCAGCAGCCGGACAGAACGACAAGAGACCCAGTACTTC. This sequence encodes CASSRTERQETQYF.

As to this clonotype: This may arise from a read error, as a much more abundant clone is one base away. As DNA, the CDR3 is TGTGCCAGCAGCCCCCAAGGACTAGCGGGAGTCACGAGGGCCAACGTCCTGACTTTC. Amino acids: CASSPQGLAGVTRANVLTF. This chain joins TRBV7-3 and TRBJ2-6; 13 positions agree with TRBD2. Germline V lookup: CDR1 SGHTA, CDR2 FQGTGA. The CDR3 runs to 19 residues. Trimming at V came to 5 bases and at J to 5 bases, leaving 12 bases not matched to a gene.